These T cell receptor beta chains were read from a single sample in a study of beta chain features in type 1 diabetes. Profiled with immunoSEQ multiplex PCR; TCRdb holds only in-frame clones, not every one. The sample carries 630,000 or so clones, over 11% recorded once. The sequenced material came from naive CD4+ T cells from blood. The origin of the receptors is a man aged 18 to 30 with type 1 diabetes. The CDR3 runs from the conserved cysteine through the conserved F or W. A D gene is named only where the DNA matches it firmly. Clone sizes are given selectively: once, few, many, or a class where the clone is expanded.

size,D,J,V,CDR3,DNA
few,NA,TRBJ1-3,TRBV10-3,CAISGSQGAGNTIYF,TGTGCCATCAGCGGTAGTCAGGGAGCTGGAAACACCATATATTTT
NA,NA,TRBJ1-4,TRBV30,CAWSDRGEKLFF,TGTGCCTGGAGTGACCGTGGCGAAAAACTGTTTTTT
few,NA,TRBJ1-2,TRBV30,CAGTTGGYYGYTF,TGTGCCGGAACCACCGGCGGGTACTATGGCTACACCTTC
few,TRBD2,TRBJ2-7,TRBV7-9,CASSWGWTSGGYEQYF,TGTGCCAGCAGCTGGGGTTGGACTAGCGGTGGCTACGAGCAGTACTTC
NA,TRBD1,TRBJ1-2,TRBV5-1,CASSVLDRDYGYTF,TGCGCCAGCAGCGTATTGGACAGGGACTATGGCTACACCTTC
NA,TRBD1,TRBJ2-5,TRBV14,CASSQSQGALETQYF,TGTGCCAGCAGCCAATCACAGGGGGCTCTGGAGACCCAGTACTTC
few,TRBD1,TRBJ1-6,TRBV15,CATSPRTGVNSPLHF,TGTGCCACCAGCCCACGGACAGGGGTTAATTCACCCCTCCACTTT
few,TRBD1,TRBJ1-1,TRBV29-1,CSALPRTGANTEAFF,TGCAGCGCCCTCCCCCGGACAGGGGCGAACACTGAAGCTTTCTTT
NA,NA,TRBJ1-5,TRBV2,CASNARGQPQHF,TGTGCCAGCAATGCAAGGGGACAGCCCCAGCATTTT
NA,NA,TRBJ2-3,TRBV5-1,CASSSTRRSTDTQYF,TGCGCCAGCAGCTCGACACGGCGGAGCACAGATACGCAGTATTTT
few,NA,TRBJ2-6,TRBV27,CASSFYQPGANVLTF,TGTGCCAGCAGTTTCTATCAGCCTGGGGCCAACGTCCTGACTTTC
NA,NA,TRBJ2-1,TRBV11-1,CASSPESEQFF,TGTGCCAGCAGCCCAGAGAGTGAGCAGTTCTTC
few,NA,TRBJ2-2,TRBV10-2,CASSALGQGGGTGELFF,TGCGCCAGCAGTGCCCTGGGGCAGGGAGGGGGCACCGGGGAGCTGTTTTTT
few,TRBD2,TRBJ2-5,TRBV18,CASSQRGLAVQKRETQYF,TGTGCCAGCTCACAGCGGGGTCTAGCGGTTCAGAAGCGAGAGACCCAGTACTTC
few,NA,TRBJ1-1,TRBV30,CAWYRGGLIIPLFF,TGTGCCTGGTACCGAGGCGGCCTGATAATACCTTTGTTCTTT
few,TRBD2,TRBJ2-1,TRBV4-1,CASRIRAGERSEQFF,TGCGCCAGCAGGATACGGGCGGGAGAGAGAAGTGAGCAGTTCTTC
few,TRBD1,TRBJ2-1,TRBV25-1,CASPARGQGTYNEQFF,TGTGCCAGCCCTGCTAGGGGACAGGGTACCTACAATGAGCAGTTCTTC
NA,TRBD1,TRBJ2-7,TRBV5-4,CASSLAGGTGPYEQYF,TGTGCCAGCAGCTTGGCCGGGGGGACAGGGCCCTACGAGCAGTACTTC
NA,TRBD2,TRBJ2-7,TRBV7-2,CASSLGSPGGYEQYF,TGTGCCAGCAGCTTAGGTTCCCCGGGGGGCTACGAGCAGTACTTC
NA,TRBD1,TRBJ1-1,TRBV11-2,CASSLRQGATEAFF,TGTGCCAGCAGCTTAAGGCAGGGGGCCACTGAAGCTTTCTTT
NA,TRBD1,TRBJ1-3,TRBV29-1,CSVLGQRNSGNTIYF,TGCAGCGTCCTGGGACAGCGTAACTCTGGAAACACCATATATTTT
NA,NA,TRBJ1-5,TRBV6-5,CASSSRRDVSNQPQHF,TGTGCCAGCAGTTCCCGAAGGGACGTGAGCAATCAGCCCCAGCATTTT